These T cell receptor beta chains were read from a single sample in a study of T cells in Graves' hyperthyroidism and ophthalmopathy. TCRdb processed the multiplex PCR reads anew with MiXCR; each CDR3 protein has one entry. Altogether some 440,000 distinct CDR3 sequences are present, around 14% being singletons, with the ten largest covering roughly 7.4%. The sequenced sample consisted of blood. These receptors were collected from a woman aged 18-29 years with Graves' hyperthyroidism. The CDR3 runs from the conserved cysteine through the conserved F or W. The D gene is left open where the match is weak. Clone size appears in some rows only: once, few, many, or a class for an expanded clone.

many	TRBD1	TRBV29-1	TRBJ1-2	CSVDLGTGYGHGYTF	TGCAGCGTTGATCTTGGGACAGGGTATGGGCATGGCTACACCTTC
.	TRBD1	TRBV20-1	TRBJ1-2	CSAPRGRVKAYGYTF	TGCAGTGCCCCGAGGGGGCGGGTCAAGGCCTATGGCTACACCTTC
few	.	TRBV28	TRBJ1-5	CASSPDPYSNQPQHF	TGTGCCAGCAGCCCGGACCCGTATAGCAATCAGCCCCAGCATTTT
many	TRBD1	TRBV4-1	TRBJ2-1	CASSQEWGQTYNEQFF	TGCGCCAGCAGCCAAGAATGGGGACAGACCTACAATGAGCAGTTCTTC
many	.	TRBV6-2/TRBV6-3	TRBJ2-2	CASTPGQYRGPGELFF	TGTGCCAGCACCCCAGGGCAGTACCGGGGACCCGGGGAGCTGTTTTTT
many	TRBD2	TRBV28	TRBJ2-2	CASSLGAGAKSTGELFF	TGTGCCAGCAGTTTAGGGGCGGGAGCGAAAAGCACCGGGGAGCTGTTTTTT
many	.	TRBV4-2	TRBJ2-3	CASSQSRTDTQYF	TGTGCCAGCAGCCAAAGCAGGACAGATACGCAGTATTTT
.	TRBD2	TRBV29-1	TRBJ2-5	CSVEGSGRASGTKWSETQYF	TGCAGCGTTGAGGGAAGCGGGAGGGCCTCGGGCACGAAATGGTCGGAGACCCAGTACTTC
.	TRBD2	TRBV6-1	TRBJ2-1	CASSEPRDYLYNEQFF	TGTGCCAGCAGTGAGCCGCGGGACTACCTCTATAATGAGCAGTTCTTC
many	.	TRBV20-1	TRBJ1-3	CSAPQTGTFAGNTIYF	TGCAGTGCTCCTCAGACAGGAACCTTCGCTGGAAACACCATATATTTT
many	.	TRBV3-1	TRBJ2-7	CASSQELPYEQYF	TGTGCCAGCAGCCAAGAGTTGCCGTACGAGCAGTACTTC
.	TRBD2	TRBV29-1	TRBJ2-5	CSGLRLAGGPFETQYF	TGCAGCGGCCTTAGACTAGCGGGAGGGCCTTTCGAGACCCAGTACTTC
many	.	TRBV6-5	TRBJ1-5	CASSYGRNNQPQHF	TGTGCCAGCAGTTACGGACGGAACAATCAGCCCCAGCATTTT
.	TRBD2	TRBV9	TRBJ2-1	CASSVVASGGYNEQFF	TGTGCCAGCAGCGTAGTAGCTAGCGGGGGCTACAATGAGCAGTTCTTC
few	TRBD2	TRBV7-3	TRBJ2-1	CASSLTSGSFNEQFF	TGTGCCAGCAGCTTGACTAGCGGGAGTTTCAATGAGCAGTTCTTC
many	TRBD2	TRBV27	TRBJ2-1	CASSLYRSGRAMRDEQFF	TGTGCCAGCAGTTTATACCGTAGCGGGAGGGCCATGAGGGATGAGCAGTTCTTC
many	.	TRBV14	TRBJ1-2	CASSRQTVGSHYGYTF	TGTGCCAGCAGCCGACAAACGGTCGGGTCCCACTATGGCTACACCTTC
many	TRBD1	TRBV12-5	TRBJ2-1	CASGIPRGPGKQFF	TGTGCTAGTGGTATCCCTAGGGGGCCCGGGAAGCAGTTCTTC
.	TRBD1	TRBV29-1	TRBJ2-7	CSVEDKGRGSYEQYF	TGCAGCGTTGAAGATAAAGGCAGGGGGTCCTACGAGCAGTACTTC
many	TRBD1	TRBV7-3	TRBJ2-7	CASSLNRDRPYEQYF	TGTGCCAGCAGCCTAAATCGGGACAGACCCTACGAGCAGTACTTC
.	TRBD2	TRBV11-1	TRBJ2-3	CASSLRSGRTDTQYF	TGTGCCAGCAGCCTCAGAAGCGGGAGGACAGATACGCAGTATTTT
many	.	TRBV11-2	TRBJ2-2	CASSFYPGELFF	TGTGCCAGCAGCTTTTACCCCGGGGAGCTGTTTTTT